These 7 T cell receptor beta chains came from one sample sequenced in a study of tumor and adjacent non-tumor tissue in lung cancer. TCRbeta libraries were built with three rounds of nested PCR, modified from ARM-PCR. Each CDR3 protein gets one entry after TCRdb re-called the multiplex PCR reads with MiXCR. The sample includes 80,000 or so distinct CDR3 sequences, around 80% of them seen just once. The template was RNA from unsorted bulk tissue. The normal lung tissue was taken more than 3 cm from the tumor edge. Specimen: distant non-tumor lung tissue. The source is a man in his fifties or sixties with non-small cell lung cancer.

On this clonotype itself: Since a much larger clone is just one base distant, this may be a read error. V is TRBV29-1 and J is TRBJ1-2, with TRBD1 matching over 7 bases. The length of the CDR3 is 14 residues. Losses at the gene ends were 3 bases for V and 7 bases for J; bases not matched to a gene: 11. CDR1 SQVTM and CDR2 ANQGSEA come from the germline V gene. DNA for the CDR3: TGCAGCGTTGATGGACAGGATGGGCCCCTTGGCTACACCTTC. It is translated as CSVDGQDGPLGYTF.

This clonotype was detected once. A junction boundary mismatches the germline segment, possibly from a read error. The CDR3 DNA is TGTGCCAGCAGCTTACACCCCCGGACTAGCGGGGCAAGCTCCTACAATGATCAGTTCTTC. Translating it yields CASSLHPRTSGASSYNDQFF. The rearrangement links TRBV11-3 to TRBJ2-1; 12 bases agree with TRBD2. From germline, CDR1 is SGHNT and CDR2 YENEEA. The CDR3 is made up of 20 amino acids.

This clonotype was detected only a few times. A much larger clone is a single base away; this may be a read error. The genes are TRBV12-3 or TRBV12-4 and TRBJ2-1; maybe TRBD1 (5 bases). The CDR3 contains 14 residues. Here the CDR3 reads CAGSWGQSYNEQFF. The CDR3 DNA reads as TGTGCCGGCAGTTGGGGCCAATCCTACAATGAGCAGTTCTTC.

With respect to this clonotype: This sequence may be a read error, since a much larger clone differs from it by one base. The rearrangement uses TRBV6-2 or TRBV6-3 and TRBJ1-1, with 7 bases lining up with TRBD1. In germline, CDR1 is MNHEY, CDR2 SVGEGT. This CDR3 is built from 13 residues. Written as DNA, the CDR3 is TGTGCCGCCACAGGGGACATGAACACTGAACCTTTCTTT. It yields the protein CAATGDMNTEPFF.

This clonotype was observed a few times. This chain joins TRBV7-2 and TRBJ2-7; D is tentatively TRBD1 or TRBD2 (5 bases each). This CDR3 spans 15 amino acids. Per germline, CDR1 SGHTA and CDR2 FQGNSA. V was trimmed by 3 bases and J by 0 bases, leaving 12 bases between them. The CDR3 bases are TGTGCCAGCAGCTTGGCCGGGACCAACTCCTACGAGCAGTACTTC. Amino acids: CASSLAGTNSYEQYF. The whole variable domain, filled in from reference TRBV7-2 and TRBJ2-7, reads GAGVSQSPSNKVTEKGKDVELRCDPISGHTALYWYRQSLGQGLEFLIYFQGNSAPDKSGLPSDRFSAERTGGSVSTLTIQRTQQEDSAVYLCASSLAGTNSYEQYFGPGTRLTVT.

This clonotype was counted only a few times. A read error may be the cause here, since a much bigger clone is one base away. The chain links TRBV10-2 to TRBJ2-7, with 13 bases aligning to TRBD2. Looked up from germline, CDR1 is WSHSY and CDR2 is SAAADI. The V gene end was trimmed by 10 bases and the J gene end by 3 bases; junction bases not matched to a gene: 6. The CDR3 loop spans 14 amino acids. The CDR3 loop reads CAIRTSGGYYEQYF. The CDR3 region has the DNA TGCGCCATCAGGACTAGCGGGGGCTACTACGAGCAGTACTTC.

With regard to this clonotype: Its ends do not fully match the called genes, so a read error is possible. This chain connects TRBV6-1 to TRBJ2-7; D perhaps matches TRBD1 (5 bases). Per the germline V gene, CDR1 is MNHNS and CDR2 is SASEGT. The CDR3 consists of 14 residues. The CDR3 DNA follows: TGTGCCAGCAGTGACTTGACAGAGTCCTACGAGCAGTATTTC. This translates into CASSDLTESYEQYF.